The 31 T cell receptor beta chains in this list originate from one sample, sequenced in a study of molecular identifiers for immune sequencing clone quantification. TCRdb redid the calling of the PCR reads with MiXCR, one entry per CDR3 protein. The data hold just under 650,000 distinct CDR3 sequences, with 20% observed a single time. Sequenced material: naive CD8+ T cells from blood, with Jurkat cell RNA spiked in. As for subset: FACS-sorted CD8+CD4-CCR7+CD45RA+ naive T cells. The origin of the receptors is a human donor in good health. Some libraries in this study had Jurkat cell RNA spiked in.

This clonotype has more than one count but fewer than ten. V is TRBV7-9 and J is TRBJ2-1; D unresolved. Germline assignment: CDR1 SEHNR and CDR2 FQNEAQ (reference sequence). V was pared by 4 bases and J by 7 bases, with 17 bases between. This CDR3 comprises 15 residues. The CDR3 nucleotides are TGTGCCAGCAGCTCCCCAAAAGGAGCCGGGAATGAGCAGTTCTTC. Its protein is CASSSPKGAGNEQFF.

This clonotype was detected only a few times. The gene calls are TRBV27 and TRBJ1-1, with 7 bases that match TRBD1. The CDR3 totals 15 residues. Per the germline V gene, CDR1 is MNHEY and CDR2 is SMNVEV (reference sequence). The ends lost 5 bases at V and 3 bases at J; junction bases unmatched: 9. CDR3 protein: CASSTYRGFYTEAFF. CDR3 nucleotides: TGTGCCAGCAGTACGTACAGGGGATTTTACACTGAAGCTTTCTTT.

Comment on this clonotype: Being one base from a much bigger clone, this may be a read error. The rearrangement links TRBV7-9 to TRBJ2-2, with 13 bases matching TRBD2. CDR3 length: 16 residues. Per the germline V gene, CDR1 is SEHNR and CDR2 is FQNEAQ (reference sequence). V dropped 5 bases and J dropped 5; count of bases not matched to a gene: 5. The CDR3 spells CASSPGLAGITGELFF. For the CDR3, the DNA is TGTGCCAGCAGCCCGGGACTAGCGGGGATTACCGGGGAGCTGTTTTTT.

This clonotype was detected ten times or more. The chain is built from TRBV19 and TRBJ2-7; D is tentatively TRBD1 or TRBD2 (5 bases each). This CDR3 region has 14 residues. V lost 3 bases and J 4 bases, leaving 13 bases between the germline ends. Per germline, CDR1 LNHDA and CDR2 SQIVND (reference sequence). CDR3 amino acids: CASSITGTDYEQYF. Here the CDR3 DNA reads TGTGCCAGTAGTATCACCGGGACGGATTACGAGCAGTACTTC.

This clonotype was counted many times. V is TRBV30 and J is TRBJ2-1; TRBD2 aligns across 7 bases. V lost 1 base to trimming and J lost 10 bases; unmatched junction nucleotides: 4. Germline V gene sequence: CDR1 GTSNPN, CDR2 SVGIG (reference sequence). The CDR3 loop spans 12 amino acids. The DNA of the CDR3 is TGTGCCTGGAGTGAAGGGACTAACGAGCAGTTCTTC. It specifies CAWSEGTNEQFF. The full variable domain, with the rest looked up from reference TRBV30 and TRBJ2-1, is SQTIHQWPATLVQPVGSPLSLECTVEGTSNPNLYWYRQAAGRGLQLLFYSVGIGQISSEVPQNLSASRPQDRQFILSSKKLLLSDSGFYLCAWSEGTNEQFFGPGTRLTVL.

V gene TRBV10-2 combines with J gene TRBJ1-1; tentative D call: TRBD1 (6 bases). Germline lookup yields CDR1 WSHSY and CDR2 SAAADI. The CDR3 runs 15 residues. The V end lost 3 bases, the J end lost 7 bases, and 18 bases lay between the germline ends. CDR3 DNA sequence: TGCGCCAGCAGTGACCGCGGGACACGGGAAGGTGAAGCTTTCTTT. It yields the protein CASSDRGTREGEAFF.

As DNA, the CDR3 is TGTGCCAGCAGGGTAGGGTATACCTACAATGAGCAGTTCTTC. Protein: CASRVGYTYNEQFF. The chain combines TRBV6-1 with TRBJ2-1; no clear D. V gave up 6 bases and J gave up 2 bases, with 11 bases separating them. Germline V gene sequence: CDR1 MNHNS, CDR2 SASEGT. The CDR3 is 14 residues long.

The chain recombines TRBV12-3 or TRBV12-4 with TRBJ2-4; TRBD1 agrees at 12 bases. Trimming removed 6 bases from V and 1 base from J; junction bases left unmatched: 7. The CDR3 loop spans 17 amino acids. The CDR3 coding sequence is TGTGCCAGCAGCGGGACAGGGGGCGGAGTGGCCAAAAACATTCAGTACTTC. It yields the protein CASSGTGGGVAKNIQYF.

This clonotype was observed at least ten times. V gene TRBV11-2 combines with J gene TRBJ1-1; no clear D. Germline CDR1 reads SGHAT; CDR2 reads FQNNGV. The CDR3 sequence is 15 residues long. Trimming took off 2 bases at V and 3 bases at J, with 13 bases between the two ends. The CDR3 loop reads CASSLTLRSDTEAFF. Here the CDR3 DNA reads TGTGCCAGCAGCTTAACTCTGCGGTCAGACACTGAAGCTTTCTTT.

At least ten counts were recorded for this clonotype. The CDR3 here is CSARDSRTAGMVYEQYF. CDR3 DNA: TGCAGTGCTAGAGATAGTCGGACGGCAGGGATGGTGTACGAGCAGTACTTC. The chain couples TRBV20-1 to TRBJ2-7, with D possibly TRBD1 on 5 matching bases. The CDR3 contains 17 residues. V lost 0 bases, J lost 4 bases, and 22 bases lay in between. CDR1 and CDR2 (germline): DFQATT, SNEGSKA (reference sequence).

As concerns this clonotype: Without the conserved terminal phenylalanine or tryptophan, this CDR3 likely stems from a read error. The V and J genes are TRBV11-2 and TRBJ2-7; no clear D. Germline-derived CDR1 and CDR2 are SGHAT and FQNNGV. The ends were cut back, 1 base at V and 3 bases at J, with 4 bases in the middle. This CDR3 is 12 amino acids long. This CDR3 is CASSLGNYEQYS. In DNA, the CDR3 is TGTGCCAGCAGCTTAGGGAACTACGAGCAGTACTCC.

A note on this clonotype: Given a much more abundant clone one base away, this may be a read error. The chain employs TRBV20-1 and TRBJ2-2, with 10 bases fitting TRBD1. Looked up from germline, CDR1 is DFQATT and CDR2 is SNEGSKA (reference sequence). The CDR3 is 15 residues long. In DNA form, the CDR3 reads TGCAGTGCGAGACCGACAGGGGGCCACACCGGGGAGCCGTTTTTT. This translates into CSARPTGGHTGEPFF.

Notes on this clonotype: Just one base apart from a much larger clone, this may be a read error. The rearrangement links TRBV19 to TRBJ2-7, with D maybe TRBD1 (6 bases). V was trimmed by 3 bases and J by 2 bases, leaving 14 bases between them. CDR1 LNHDA and CDR2 SQIVND come from the germline V gene (reference sequence). CDR3 length: 15 residues. DNA for the CDR3: TGTGCCAGTAGTATCGAGGCAGGGGTTGCCTACGAGCAGTACTTC. Its translation: CASSIEAGVAYEQYF.

This clonotype has at least ten counts. The chain couples TRBV29-1 to TRBJ2-1; no clear D. Germline V gives CDR1 SQVTM, CDR2 ANQGSEA. With 1 base removed from V and 9 bases from J, the gap between germline ends came to 7 bases. CDR3 length: 11 residues. This CDR3 reads CSVEAGGEQFF. In nucleotides, the CDR3 is TGCAGCGTTGAAGCAGGCGGTGAGCAGTTCTTC.

In the case of this clonotype: A much larger clone sits a single nucleotide away, making a read error possible. The chain links TRBV4-3 to TRBJ2-2; D not resolved. CDR1 is LGHNA and CDR2 is YSLEER in the germline V gene. The CDR3 totals 14 residues. V shed 1 base and J shed 4 bases, with 7 bases lying between them. Here the CDR3 reads CASSQGKFTGELFF. CDR3 sequence (DNA): TGCGCCAGCAGCCAAGGCAAGTTCACCGGGGAGCTGTTTTTT.

V and J are TRBV27 and TRBJ2-5, with 7 nucleotides matching TRBD1. CDR1 MNHEY and CDR2 SMNVEV come from the germline V gene (reference sequence). V trimming: 5 bases; J trimming: 1 base; junction bases outside the gene matches: 10. The CDR3 extends over 16 amino acids. This CDR3 is CASSKTGTALQETQYF. CDR3 sequence (DNA): TGTGCCAGCAGTAAAACCGGGACAGCCCTCCAAGAGACCCAGTACTTC.

This clonotype has just a few counts. The chain recombines TRBV7-6 with TRBJ2-7, with D uncertain. The CDR3 covers 14 residues. Per the germline V gene, CDR1 is SGHVS and CDR2 is FNYEAQ. Trimming stripped 5 bases from V and 7 bases from J, with 18 bases between. The CDR3 nucleotides are TGTGCCAGCAGCACGTCGTTAGTGACCCGGGAGCAGTACTTC. It is translated as CASSTSLVTREQYF.

V and J are TRBV7-9 and TRBJ2-1, with D tentatively TRBD1 or TRBD2 (5 bases each). Trimming took off 5 bases at V and 8 bases at J, with 28 bases between the two ends. The CDR3 spans 18 residues. The V gene's germline CDR1 is SEHNR and CDR2 FQNEAQ (reference sequence). The CDR3 DNA reads as TGTGCCAGCAGCCCCACTGGGACGGGCGGGTACTCGCCCGATGAGCAGTTCTTC. Protein sequence: CASSPTGTGGYSPDEQFF.

With regard to this clonotype: This may be a read error, as it is one base from a much larger clone. The V call is TRBV6-5, the J call TRBJ2-5; D tentatively reads TRBD1 or TRBD2 (6 bases each). Germline CDR1 and CDR2: MNHEY and SVGAGI. The CDR3 runs 16 residues. CDR3 DNA sequence: TGTACCAGCAGTTACCAAAGGGGGGCTGGCCAAGAGACCCAGTACTTC. Its protein is CTSSYQRGAGQETQYF.

This clonotype was seen more than once but under ten times. The chain couples TRBV19 to TRBJ1-5; D not resolved. The CDR3 has 13 residues. V was clipped by 3 bases and J by 5 bases, with 8 bases between them. Germline V gene sequence: CDR1 LNHDA, CDR2 SQIVND (reference sequence). Here the CDR3 DNA reads TGTGCCAGTAGTATGGAAGCATATCAGCCCCAGCATTTT. Translation: CASSMEAYQPQHF.

Regarding this clonotype: This may arise from a read error, as a much more abundant clone is one base away. This chain uses TRBV6-5 with TRBJ2-7, with 8 bases aligning to TRBD2. Trimming removed 8 bases from V and 2 bases from J; junction bases left unmatched: 14. CDR1 is MNHEY and CDR2 is SVGAGI in the germline V gene. This CDR3 region has 16 residues. CDR3 DNA: TGTGCCAGCGGTCTAACTCCTAGCGGGCTGACCTACGAGCAGTACTTC. This gives the protein CASGLTPSGLTYEQYF.

Only a few counts were recorded for this clonotype. The chain joins TRBV5-8 to TRBJ1-6, with 8 bases identical to TRBD1. Germline CDR1 is SGHTS and CDR2 is YDEGEE. This CDR3 comprises 16 residues. V was pared by 3 bases and J by 8 bases, with 10 bases of the junction left unmatched. CDR3 coding DNA: TGTGCCAGCAGCTACCGGGACAGGCACCCTTATTCACCCCTCCACTTT. Translated: CASSYRDRHPYSPLHF.

This clonotype was recorded at least ten times. The genes are TRBV11-2 and TRBJ2-7; D is ambiguous. Germline CDR1 and CDR2: SGHAT and FQNNGV. This CDR3 is 14 amino acids long. With 1 base removed from V and 0 bases from J, the gap between germline ends came to 7 bases. DNA of the CDR3: TGTGCCAGCAGCTTAGTCGTCAGCTCCTACGAGCAGTACTTC. This sequence encodes CASSLVVSSYEQYF.

This clonotype was seen at least ten times. This chain joins TRBV15 and TRBJ2-7; 7 bases fit TRBD1. Germline V gives CDR1 LNHNV, CDR2 YYDKDF (reference sequence). The CDR3 loop spans 13 amino acids. V shed 8 bases and J 1 base; nucleotides not matched to a gene: 5. The CDR3 nucleotides are TGTGCCACCGGGGACAGCCTTTCCTACGAGCAGTACTTC. This codes for CATGDSLSYEQYF.

This clonotype was observed at least ten times. Compared with germline, one end of the junction differs, possibly owing to a read error. The genes are TRBV27 and TRBJ1-1; the D gene is possibly TRBD1 (5 bases). Per germline, CDR1 MNHEY and CDR2 SMNVEV (reference sequence). The CDR3 runs to 13 residues. CDR3 in DNA: TGCGCCAGCAGCCTTGGGGGAAGTACTGAAGCTTTCTTT. The encoded protein is CASSLGGSTEAFF.

At least ten counts were recorded for this clonotype. This sequence joins TRBV9 and TRBJ2-7; the match to TRBD2 covers 8 bases. Germline trimming cut 4 bases from V and 6 bases from J; bases unmatched to any gene: 12. The CDR3 contains 15 residues. From germline, CDR1 is SGDLS and CDR2 YYNGEE. CDR3 sequence (DNA): TGTGCCAGCAGCATGGGGGGGACTAGTAATTCCGAGCAGTACTTC. Amino acid sequence: CASSMGGTSNSEQYF.

A word on this clonotype: A much larger clone differs by one base, so this may be a read error. The V call is TRBV27, the J call TRBJ2-5, with D unresolved. The V gene's germline CDR1 is MNHEY and CDR2 SMNVEV (reference sequence). The CDR3 contains 13 residues. For the CDR3, the DNA is TGTGCCTGCAGCCCTATTCACCAAGAGACCCAGTACTTC. This gives the protein CACSPIHQETQYF.

In its sample, this clonotype was seen many times. The chain is built from TRBV7-9 and TRBJ2-5; D might be TRBD2 (5 bases). Germline CDR1 and CDR2: SEHNR and FQNEAQ (reference sequence). Trimming shortened V by 5 bases and J by 2 bases, and 15 bases separated the two germline ends. This CDR3 comprises 15 residues. The CDR3 nucleotides read TGTGCCAGCAGCGCCCGCCTGGGGAGACAAGAGACCCAGTACTTC. It codes for CASSARLGRQETQYF.

This rearrangement joins TRBV7-9 to TRBJ2-1; TRBD2 matches at 8 bases. The CDR3 runs 17 residues. The J segment lost 6 bases and the V segment lost 1 base, leaving 11 bases of the junction unmatched. The germline CDR1 and CDR2 sequences are SEHNR and FQNEAQ (reference sequence). CDR3 in amino acids: CASSLGSSGSMGNEQFF. Written as DNA, the CDR3 is TGTGCCAGCAGCTTAGGGTCGAGCGGGAGCATGGGCAATGAGCAGTTCTTC.

This clonotype has a single count. Since a much larger clone is just one base distant, this may be a read error. The rearrangement joins TRBV4-3 to TRBJ1-5, with D hard to call. This CDR3 comprises 15 residues. CDR1 is LGHNA and CDR2 is YSLEER in the germline V gene. The CDR3 spells CVSSPDWVSNQPQHF. CDR3 in DNA: TGCGTCAGCAGCCCGGACTGGGTGAGCAATCAGCCCCAGCATTTT.

This clonotype was observed many times. The chain couples TRBV25-1 to TRBJ1-1; 8 positions agree with TRBD1. Germline-derived CDR1 and CDR2 are MGHDK and SYGVNS. This CDR3 spans 13 amino acids. The V gene end was trimmed by 1 base and the J gene end by 8 bases; junction bases not matched to a gene: 3. The CDR3 nucleotides are TGTGCCAGCAGTGAATCCGGACAGGGAGAAGCTTTCTTT. Translated, it gives CASSESGQGEAFF.